A selection of T cell receptor beta chains follows, all from one sample in a study of blood T cells in healthy people across ages. TCRdb analysed the 5' RACE reads with MiXCR anew, one entry per CDR3 protein. This table holds 2 million or so distinct CDR3 sequences, less than 50% found once. Sample: blood. The receptors were sampled from a woman in her thirties or forties in good health. Both conserved end residues are trimmed from each CDR3. The order of the fields is D gene, V gene, CDR3 protein. D genes are given only for firm matches.

TRBD2 | TRBV3-1 | ASSHGTSKSTDTQY
. | TRBV7-2 | ASSLTRVGHGYT
. | TRBV6-4 | ASSDSGTYGYT
. | TRBV7-2 | ASSLDQRNYNEQF
. | TRBV6-1 | ASSEVNSLDTQY
. | TRBV6-2/TRBV6-3 | ASIDNSVNEQF
TRBD1 | TRBV18 | ASQRDRTKDTQY
. | TRBV7-9 | ASSLIGGAQQNEQF
. | TRBV10-3 | AISGGQHSYEQY
. | TRBV20-1 | SARLTENDNSPLH
. | TRBV10-3 | AISESYRGRGTDTQY
. | TRBV27 | ATRLGGSYNSPLH
. | TRBV2 | ASRRTATARTDTQY
TRBD2 | TRBV7-9 | ASSSPTSPSGGRQETQY
. | TRBV4-3 | ASSQGPTAGSTDTQY
. | TRBV6-2/TRBV6-3 | ASSSTLPYEQY
TRBD1 | TRBV5-1 | ASRETGTKNIQY
TRBD1 | TRBV6-2/TRBV6-3 | ASSRDSLNAEAF